In this sample, the clone carrying this T cell receptor (beta chain) turned up many times. Its target is unknown. Deletions cut 5 bases from V and 2 bases from J, with 10 bases between. From germline, CDR1 is DFQATT and CDR2 SNEGSKA (reference sequence). The CDR3 runs 12 residues. Researchers defined stable Graves' hyperthyroidism as no ophthalmopathy progression within 18 months. These data belong to a study of T cells in Graves' hyperthyroidism and ophthalmopathy. Study summary: Initial diagnosis, before any treatment, was when peripheral blood was collected. Study-wide points: Blood also carried most thyroid clonotypes expanded above 0.001. In simple terms, a model built on 13 V-J features told ophthalmopathy apart from stable hyperthyroidism.

Amplification yielded TCR beta CDR3 regions, with RNA transcripts as the source. Carried out on the TCR CDR3, a first-round RT-PCR used the HTBI primer set. TCRdb itself ran the multiplex PCR reads through MiXCR, one entry per CDR3 protein. The table has around 350,000 distinct CDR3 sequences, about 20% seen once; the top ten hold 3.5% to 4%. The gene calls are TRBV20-1 and TRBJ2-7; D is undetermined. This clonotype was sampled from a woman under 30 with Graves' hyperthyroidism. The sample consisted of blood. CDR3 DNA sequence: TGCAGTGCTGACTTAAGGGCCTACGAGCAGTACTTC. Its translation: CSADLRAYEQYF.